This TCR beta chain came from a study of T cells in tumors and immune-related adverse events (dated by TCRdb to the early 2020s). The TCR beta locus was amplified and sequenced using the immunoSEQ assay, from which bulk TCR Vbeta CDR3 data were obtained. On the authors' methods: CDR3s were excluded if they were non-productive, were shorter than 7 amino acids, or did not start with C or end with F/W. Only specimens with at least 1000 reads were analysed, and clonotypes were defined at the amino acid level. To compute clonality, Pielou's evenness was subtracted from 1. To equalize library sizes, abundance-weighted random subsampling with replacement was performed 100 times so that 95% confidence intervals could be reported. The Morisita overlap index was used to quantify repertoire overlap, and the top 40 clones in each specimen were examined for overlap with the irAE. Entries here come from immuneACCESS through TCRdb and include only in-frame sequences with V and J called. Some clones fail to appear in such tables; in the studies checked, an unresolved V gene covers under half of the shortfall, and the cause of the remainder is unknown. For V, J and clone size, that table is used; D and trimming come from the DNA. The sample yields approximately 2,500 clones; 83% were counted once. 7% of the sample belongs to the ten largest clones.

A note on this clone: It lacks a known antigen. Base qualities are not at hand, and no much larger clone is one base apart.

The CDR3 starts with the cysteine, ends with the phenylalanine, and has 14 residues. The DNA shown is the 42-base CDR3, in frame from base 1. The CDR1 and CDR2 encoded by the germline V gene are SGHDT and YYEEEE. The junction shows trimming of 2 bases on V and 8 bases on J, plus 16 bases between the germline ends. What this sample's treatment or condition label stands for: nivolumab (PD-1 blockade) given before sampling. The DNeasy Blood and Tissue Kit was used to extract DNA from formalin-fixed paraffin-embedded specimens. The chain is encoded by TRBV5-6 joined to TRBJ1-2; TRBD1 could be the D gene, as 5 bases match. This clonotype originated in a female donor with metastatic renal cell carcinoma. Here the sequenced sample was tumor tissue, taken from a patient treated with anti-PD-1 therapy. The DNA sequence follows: TGTGCCAGCAGCTTTGGGGAATGGGGGTTGGGCTACACCTTC. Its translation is CASSFGEWGLGYTF.